This T cell receptor beta chain was recovered during a study of T cell responses to AZD1222 COVID-19 vaccine. The protocol was immunoSEQ multiplex PCR, while the TCRdb copy is restricted to in-frame clones and leaves out a portion. Of roughly 120,000 clones listed, around 92% were seen once; the top ten hold about 3%. Trimming cost V 6 bases and J 5 bases; bases outside gene matches: 5. Germline assignment: CDR1 MDHEN and CDR2 SYDVKM. The length of the CDR3 is 14 residues. The clonotype was recovered from an adult in good health. This chain joins TRBV28 and TRBJ1-4; 8 bases align to TRBD1. The sequencing used peripheral blood, collected on day 0 of AZD1222 vaccination. The CDR3 DNA sequence: TGTGCCAGCAGGACAGGGGAGGTGAATGAAAAACTGTTTTTT. Its translation is CASRTGEVNEKLFF.